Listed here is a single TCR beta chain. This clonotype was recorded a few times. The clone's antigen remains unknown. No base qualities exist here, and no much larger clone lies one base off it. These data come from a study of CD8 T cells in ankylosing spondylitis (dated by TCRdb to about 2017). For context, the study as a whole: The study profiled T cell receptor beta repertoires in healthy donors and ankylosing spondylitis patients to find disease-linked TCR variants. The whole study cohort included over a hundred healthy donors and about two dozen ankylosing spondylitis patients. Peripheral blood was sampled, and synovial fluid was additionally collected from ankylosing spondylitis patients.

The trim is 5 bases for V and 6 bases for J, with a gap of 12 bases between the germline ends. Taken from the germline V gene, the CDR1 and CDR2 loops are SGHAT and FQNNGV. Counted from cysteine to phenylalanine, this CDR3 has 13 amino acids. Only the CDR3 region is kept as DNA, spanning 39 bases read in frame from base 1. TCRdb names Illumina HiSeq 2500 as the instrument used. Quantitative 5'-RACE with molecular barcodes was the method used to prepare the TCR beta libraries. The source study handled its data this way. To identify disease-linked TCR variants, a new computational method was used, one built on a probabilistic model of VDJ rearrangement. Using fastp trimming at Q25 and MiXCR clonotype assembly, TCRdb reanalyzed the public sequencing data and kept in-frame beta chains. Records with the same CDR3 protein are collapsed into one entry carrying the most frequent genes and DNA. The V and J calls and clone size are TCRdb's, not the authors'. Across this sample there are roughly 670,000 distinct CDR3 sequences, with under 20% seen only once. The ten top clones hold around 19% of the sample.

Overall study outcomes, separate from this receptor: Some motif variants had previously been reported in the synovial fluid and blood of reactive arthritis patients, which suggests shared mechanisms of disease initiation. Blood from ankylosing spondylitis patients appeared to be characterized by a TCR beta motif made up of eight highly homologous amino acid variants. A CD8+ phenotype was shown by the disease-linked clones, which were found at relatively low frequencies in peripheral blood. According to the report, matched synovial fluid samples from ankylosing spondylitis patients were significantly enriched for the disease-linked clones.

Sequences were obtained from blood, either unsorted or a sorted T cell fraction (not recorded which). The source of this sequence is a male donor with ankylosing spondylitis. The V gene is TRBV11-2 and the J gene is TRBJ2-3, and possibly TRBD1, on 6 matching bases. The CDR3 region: CASSNTGTDTQYF. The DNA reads TGTGCCAGCAGCAATACAGGGACGGATACGCAGTATTTT.